The present T cell receptor beta chain was sequenced within a study of cytomegalovirus exposure and HLA in healthy donors. Findings and limits, study-wide: According to the study, roughly 160 TCR beta chains were cytomegalovirus-associated.

Vbeta (60) and Jbeta (13) primers were used in the PCR. TCRdb keeps only in-frame clones here, not all; method: immunoSEQ multiplex PCR. This sample has more than 200,000 clones, with roughly four fifths found just once. Note on this clone: The antigen is unknown.

The CDR3 has 18 residues. V lost 5 bases and J lost 0; bases outside the gene matches: 11. CDR1 is MDHEN, CDR2 SYDVKM, per germline. Everyone who donated was a healthy bone marrow donor. This clonotype was obtained from a girl aged 10 to 17 in good health and CMV-seronegative. This chain joins TRBV28 and TRBJ2-4, with 9 nucleotides matching TRBD2. Specimen: PBMCs. As DNA, the CDR3 is TGTGCCAGCAGTAGTAGCGGGGGACCTCCATTAGCCAAAAACATTCAGTACTTC. This encodes CASSSSGGPPLAKNIQYF.